This is a list of T cell receptor beta chains from one sample in a study of cytomegalovirus exposure and HLA in healthy donors. The table came from immunoSEQ multiplex PCR; TCRdb's copy has only in-frame clones and leaves some out. Of roughly 98,000 clones detected, more than 70% appear once; the ten largest clones hold roughly 7.7%. The material sequenced was PBMCs. These receptors were obtained from a female donor in good health and CMV-seronegative. The CDR3 runs from the conserved cysteine through the conserved F or W. A D gene is named only where the DNA matches it firmly. Only some rows state a clone size, as once, few, many or a class for expanded clones.

TRBD1	-	TRBV6-5	TRBJ2-4	CASRLDRGRNIQYF	TGTGCCAGCAGACTGGACAGGGGGCGAAACATTCAGTACTTC
TRBD2	few	TRBV5-1	TRBJ2-5	CASSWNGGAPETQYF	TGCGCCAGCAGCTGGAACGGGGGGGCGCCAGAGACCCAGTACTTC
TRBD2	-	TRBV4-3	TRBJ2-2	CASSQLGLAGVPGTGELFF	TGCGCCAGCAGCCAGTTGGGACTAGCGGGAGTTCCGGGCACCGGGGAGCTGTTTTTT
-	-	TRBV14	TRBJ1-1	CASSPLSPKNTEAFF	TGTGCCAGCAGCCCGCTCTCCCCTAAGAACACTGAAGCTTTCTTT
-	few	TRBV6-1	TRBJ1-2	CASSSPGREGYGYTF	TGTGCCAGCAGTTCCCCGGGGAGGGAGGGGTATGGCTACACCTTC
-	-	TRBV18	TRBJ2-1	CASSSTPTVSSRNEQFF	TGTGCCAGCTCATCCACACCGACAGTCTCCTCTCGGAATGAGCAGTTCTTC
TRBD1	-	TRBV11-2	TRBJ1-5	CAGSTGQGDNQPQHF	TGTGCCGGCAGCACAGGACAGGGAGACAATCAGCCCCAGCATTTT
-	-	TRBV7-9	TRBJ2-7	CASSPKGPYEQYF	TGTGCCAGCAGTCCCAAGGGGCCCTACGAGCAGTACTTC
-	once	TRBV19	TRBJ2-7	CASSMRRWNEQYF	TGTGCCAGTAGTATGCGCAGGTGGAACGAGCAGTACTTC
TRBD2	few	TRBV7-9	TRBJ2-7	CASSPSGRTYEQYF	TGTGCCAGCAGCCCTAGCGGGAGAACCTACGAGCAGTACTTC
-	-	TRBV19	TRBJ2-6	CASSIVRRLWSGANVLTF	TGTGCCAGTAGTATAGTGCGCAGACTCTGGAGCGGGGCCAACGTCCTGACTTTC
TRBD1	-	TRBV11-2	TRBJ1-2	CASSPLGGQANYGYTF	TGTGCCAGCAGCCCGCTAGGTGGACAGGCTAACTATGGCTACACCTTC
TRBD2	once	TRBV5-4	TRBJ2-3	CASSLTSGVDTQYF	TGTGCCAGCAGCTTGACTAGCGGGGTGGATACGCAGTATTTT
-	few	TRBV11-2	TRBJ2-3	CASSPDRWGGTDTQYF	TGTGCCAGCAGCCCCGACAGGTGGGGAGGCACAGATACGCAGTATTTT
-	-	TRBV21-1	TRBJ2-7	CASSKRFVEPRAPHEQYF	TGTGCCAGCAGCAAGCGTTTTGTAGAACCCCGAGCCCCCCACGAGCAGTACTTC
TRBD2	-	TRBV30	TRBJ2-1	CAWSRLAGGYNEQFF	TGTGCCTGGAGTAGACTAGCGGGGGGCTACAATGAGCAGTTCTTC
TRBD1	-	TRBV2	TRBJ2-7	CASSFGTGLYEQYF	TGTGCCAGCAGCTTCGGGACAGGTCTCTACGAGCAGTACTTC
TRBD1	-	TRBV19	TRBJ2-3	CATKGQGVDTQYF	TGTGCCACCAAGGGACAGGGGGTAGATACGCAGTATTTT
-	-	TRBV6-7	TRBJ1-2	CASRGEGMENYGYTF	TGTGCCAGCAGGGGGGAGGGTATGGAAAACTATGGCTACACCTTC
TRBD1	few	TRBV25-1	TRBJ1-1	CASSASRQGGTEAFF	TGTGCCAGCAGTGCTTCCAGACAGGGGGGCACTGAAGCTTTCTTT
TRBD2	-	TRBV9	TRBJ2-1	CASSVDDGRANEQFF	TGTGCCAGCAGCGTAGATGACGGGAGGGCGAATGAGCAGTTCTTC
-	-	TRBV5-6	TRBJ1-1	CASSFYESEAFF	TGTGCCAGCAGCTTCTATGAGTCTGAAGCTTTCTTT
-	-	TRBV5-1	TRBJ2-3	CASSLAAGATTDTQYF	TGCGCCAGCAGCTTGGCGGCGGGGGCTACCACAGATACGCAGTATTTT
-	-	TRBV12-5	TRBJ1-1	CASGSQGITEAFF	TGTGCTAGTGGTTCCCAGGGGATCACTGAAGCTTTCTTT
TRBD2	few	TRBV15	TRBJ2-1	CAIGLAGGDEQFF	TGTGCCATCGGACTAGCGGGAGGGGATGAGCAGTTCTTC
TRBD1	-	TRBV6-5	TRBJ2-7	CASTRNRGSSYEQYF	TGTGCCAGCACCCGCAACAGGGGAAGCTCCTACGAGCAGTACTTC
TRBD2	once	TRBV13	TRBJ2-3	CASSSGTSEADTQYF	TGTGCCAGCAGCTCCGGGACTAGCGAAGCAGATACGCAGTATTTT
TRBD1	once	TRBV19	TRBJ2-2	CASSLGGQGPNTGELFF	TGTGCCAGTAGTTTGGGAGGACAGGGCCCGAACACCGGGGAGCTGTTTTTT
-	few	TRBV28	TRBJ2-2	CASSFIPSGTGELFF	TGTGCCAGCAGTTTTATCCCCTCGGGCACCGGGGAGCTGTTTTTT
-	-	TRBV13	TRBJ2-7	CASSQPRLDYPPYEQYF	TGTGCCAGCAGCCAACCCAGACTGGACTACCCCCCCTACGAGCAGTACTTC
-	-	TRBV19	TRBJ1-1	CASKFGGGAEAFF	TGTGCCAGTAAGTTCGGAGGTGGCGCTGAAGCTTTCTTT
TRBD2	-	TRBV6-1	TRBJ2-1	CAGRLAGDNEQFF	TGTGCCGGACGACTAGCGGGGGACAATGAGCAGTTCTTC
-	-	TRBV5-4	TRBJ1-1	CASSPRGGNTEAFF	TGTGCCAGCAGCCCCCGAGGAGGGAACACTGAAGCTTTCTTT
-	-	TRBV30	TRBJ1-3	CAWGPGNTIYF	TGTGCCTGGGGCCCGGGAAACACCATATATTTT
-	-	TRBV19	TRBJ1-1	CASSYGINTEAFF	TGTGCCAGTAGCTACGGGATCAACACTGAAGCTTTCTTT
TRBD2	-	TRBV9	TRBJ2-7	CASSGVAGSYEQYF	TGTGCCAGCAGCGGGGTAGCGGGGAGCTACGAGCAGTACTTC
-	-	TRBV6-1	TRBJ2-3	CASSQGGRGTQYF	TGTGCCAGCAGCCAGGGGGGCAGGGGTACGCAGTATTTT
-	-	TRBV2	TRBJ2-7	CASSYREISSYEQYF	TGTGCCAGCAGTTACAGGGAAATAAGCTCCTACGAGCAGTACTTC
-	-	TRBV5-1	TRBJ1-1	CASSGQGGNTEAFF	TGCGCCAGCAGCGGACAAGGCGGGAACACTGAAGCTTTCTTT
TRBD2	-	TRBV4-3	TRBJ2-3	CASSQEIGGASGHTDTQYF	TGCGCCAGCAGCCAAGAAATCGGGGGGGCTAGCGGGCACACAGATACGCAGTATTTT
TRBD2	-	TRBV28	TRBJ2-3	CAAAGGRTDTQYF	TGTGCCGCGGCGGGAGGGCGCACAGATACGCAGTATTTT
TRBD2	-	TRBV5-1	TRBJ2-3	CASSFSGRGTDTQYF	TGCGCCAGCAGCTTTAGCGGGAGAGGCACAGATACGCAGTATTTT
TRBD1	once	TRBV5-1	TRBJ1-6	CASSFLGTGGVGNSPLHF	TGCGCCAGCAGCTTTCTCGGGACAGGGGGCGTTGGTAATTCACCCCTCCACTTT
TRBD1	-	TRBV5-1	TRBJ2-7	CASSQDRGPSYEQYF	TGCGCCAGCAGCCAGGACAGGGGTCCTTCCTACGAGCAGTACTTC
-	-	TRBV7-3	TRBJ1-4	CASSLNATRATNEKLFF	TGTGCCAGCAGCTTAAACGCGACACGAGCAACTAATGAAAAACTGTTTTTT
TRBD2	few	TRBV7-2	TRBJ2-7	CASSPEVLADKYF	TGTGCCAGCAGCCCTGAGGTACTAGCGGACAAGTACTTC
-	-	TRBV6-6	TRBJ1-1	CASSYGRERARPEAFF	TGTGCCAGCAGTTACGGCAGGGAAAGGGCTCGACCTGAAGCTTTCTTT
TRBD1	few	TRBV13	TRBJ2-7	CASSPGGSAFDYEQYF	TGTGCCAGCAGCCCAGGGGGTAGCGCATTCGATTACGAGCAGTACTTC
-	-	TRBV29-1	TRBJ2-7	CSVLAHRSSEQYF	TGCAGCGTTCTGGCCCACAGGTCATCCGAGCAGTACTTC
-	-	TRBV28	TRBJ1-2	CASSLGQASYTF	TGTGCCAGCAGTTTAGGGCAGGCGAGCTACACCTTC